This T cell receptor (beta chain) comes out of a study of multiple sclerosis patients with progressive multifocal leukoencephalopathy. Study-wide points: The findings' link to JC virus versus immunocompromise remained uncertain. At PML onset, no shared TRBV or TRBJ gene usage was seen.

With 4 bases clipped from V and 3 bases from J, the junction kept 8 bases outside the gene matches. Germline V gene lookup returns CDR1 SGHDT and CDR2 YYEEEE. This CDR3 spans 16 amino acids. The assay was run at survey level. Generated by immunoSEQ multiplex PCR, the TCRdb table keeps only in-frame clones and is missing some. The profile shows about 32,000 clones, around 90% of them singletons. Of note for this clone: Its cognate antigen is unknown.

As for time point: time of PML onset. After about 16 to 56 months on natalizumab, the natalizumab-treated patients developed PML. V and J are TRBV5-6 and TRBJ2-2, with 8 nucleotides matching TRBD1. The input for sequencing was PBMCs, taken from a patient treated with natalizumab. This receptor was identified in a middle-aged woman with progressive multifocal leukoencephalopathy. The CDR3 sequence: CASSTTRDRYTGELFF. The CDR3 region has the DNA TGTGCCAGCAGCACGACCCGGGACAGGTACACCGGGGAGCTGTTTTTT.